The 14 T cell receptor beta chains in this list originate from one sample, sequenced in a study of blood T cell repertoires in COVID-19. Sequencing was performed with immunoSEQ multiplex PCR; in TCRdb, only in-frame clones are kept and a portion is missing. Of 150,000 to 180,000 clones detected, approximately 83% appear once; the ten largest clones hold 9.5% to 13%. Sample: peripheral blood. The receptors were sampled from a woman aged 60-70 years with COVID-19, enrolled during active disease.

V usage is TRBV14 and J usage is TRBJ2-2, with 13 positions matching TRBD2. V dropped 4 bases and J dropped 5; count of bases not matched to a gene: 16. Germline lookup yields CDR1 SGHDN and CDR2 FVKESK. This CDR3 is 20 amino acids long. CDR3 DNA sequence: TGTGCCAGCAGCCCACGGGGATACGGACTAGCGGGAGTGGAGACCGGGGAGCTGTTTTTT. Translation gives CASSPRGYGLAGVETGELFF.

This clone showed up just once. V is TRBV5-1 and J is TRBJ2-7; D perhaps matches TRBD1 (6 bases). V lost 5 bases and J 1 base, leaving 13 bases between the germline ends. Germline V CDR1 and CDR2: SGHRS, YFSETQ. This CDR3 has 14 amino acids. CDR3 loop: CASRLLTGSYEQYV. The CDR3 DNA sequence: TGCGCCAGCAGACTTTTAACAGGGTCCTACGAGCAGTACGTC.

The V and J genes are TRBV6-5 and TRBJ1-2; 7 positions agree with TRBD1. CDR3 length: 15 amino acids. CDR1 MNHEY and CDR2 SVGAGI come from the germline V gene. V was pared by 5 bases and J by 2 bases, with 8 bases of the junction left unmatched. The CDR3 here is CASSNTGQKNYGYTF. CDR3 coding DNA: TGTGCCAGCAGTAACACGGGACAGAAAAACTATGGCTACACCTTC.

V is TRBV12-5 and J is TRBJ1-4; 7 nucleotides align to TRBD1. The germline V gene encodes CDR1 LGHNT and CDR2 FRNRAP. The CDR3 has 18 amino acids. J was trimmed by 4 bases and V by 0 bases; bases with no gene match: 11. The CDR3 sequence: CASGLVPRRGQDNEKLFF. In nucleotides, the CDR3 is TGTGCTAGTGGTTTGGTACCCAGGAGGGGGCAAGATAATGAAAAACTGTTTTTT.

This clone was seen just once. In DNA, the CDR3 is TGTGCCAGCAGCTTGGACGGGACAGGGGGCGAGGAGACCCAGTACTTC. Residues: CASSLDGTGGEETQYF. The rearrangement joins TRBV5-4 to TRBJ2-5; 12 nucleotides line up with TRBD1. This CDR3 has 16 amino acids. Trimming removed 0 bases from V and 5 bases from J; junction bases left unmatched: 5. Germline CDR1 is SGHNT and CDR2 is YYREEE (reference sequence).

V gene TRBV7-8 combines with J gene TRBJ1-2; D gene ambiguous. The CDR3 sequence is 15 residues long. The V end lost 1 base, the J end lost 8 bases, and 17 bases lay between the germline ends. Germline lookup yields CDR1 SGHVS and CDR2 FQNEAQ. The chain's CDR3 is CASSLGRGRERGYTF. CDR3 coding DNA: TGTGCCAGCAGCTTAGGTCGGGGAAGGGAGAGAGGCTACACCTTC.

The V gene is TRBV10-2, the J gene TRBJ1-5; unclear D gene. The V end lost 2 bases, the J end lost 1 base, and 3 bases lay between the germline ends. Germline CDR1 WSHSY, CDR2 SAAADI. The CDR3 has 13 amino acids. CDR3 DNA: TGCGCCAGCAGTGAGCTAAGCAATCAGCCCCAGCATTTT. It encodes CASSELSNQPQHF.

This clone was counted between two and nine times. This rearrangement joins TRBV19 to TRBJ1-2; D is ambiguous. CDR1 is LNHDA, CDR2 SQIVND, per germline (reference sequence). Trimming removed 7 bases at V and 7 bases at J, with 13 bases between. The CDR3 loop spans 12 amino acids. The CDR3 loop reads CASIGTASGYTF. The CDR3 DNA reads as TGTGCCAGTATAGGCACAGCCTCTGGCTACACCTTC.

This chain joins TRBV6-6 and TRBJ1-6; D might be TRBD1 (6 bases). The CDR3 runs 16 residues. Germline values: CDR1 MNHNY, CDR2 SVGAGI (reference sequence). The germline V and J ends were trimmed by 6 bases and 5 bases, with 17 bases remaining between them. CDR3 protein: CASRNTGPGDNSPLHF. The CDR3 DNA sequence: TGTGCCAGCAGGAATACAGGGCCTGGGGATAATTCACCCCTCCACTTT.

J is TRBJ1-1 and V is TRBV4-2; tentatively, D is TRBD1 (5 bases). V lost 8 bases to trimming and J lost 4 bases, with 17 bases between them. The CDR3 runs 14 residues. Germline lookup yields CDR1 LGHNA and CDR2 YNFKEQ. DNA for the CDR3: TGTGCCAGCTCGCAAGGGGCGGGGGGCACTGAAGCTTTCTTT. As protein: CASSQGAGGTEAFF.

The chain is built from TRBV6-1 and TRBJ1-1; D is unresolved. Germline CDR1 MNHNS, CDR2 SASEGT. CDR3 length: 15 amino acids. The V end was cut by 1 base, the J end by 1 base, with 10 bases between. The CDR3 DNA follows: TGTGCCAGCAGTGAAGGGCCATTCAGGAACACTGAAGCTTTCTTT. Its protein product is CASSEGPFRNTEAFF.

The V call is TRBV6-5, the J call TRBJ2-1; possible D gene TRBD1, 6 bases. The CDR3 runs to 14 residues. Between the trimmed V and J ends, which lost 6 bases and 5 bases, there was a span of 14 bases. The V gene's germline CDR1 is MNHEY and CDR2 SVGAGI. The CDR3: CASSRGLANNEQFF. The CDR3 DNA follows: TGTGCCAGCAGCAGGGGCCTAGCCAACAATGAGCAGTTCTTC.

The V gene is TRBV5-8, the J gene TRBJ2-1; 8 nucleotides agree with TRBD2. CDR1 SGHTS and CDR2 YDEGEE come from the germline V gene. CDR3 length: 15 amino acids. J lost 3 bases, V lost 4 bases, and 6 bases had no gene match. This CDR3 reads CASSLGGEIYNEQFF. DNA for the CDR3: TGTGCCAGCAGCCTCGGGGGGGAGATCTACAATGAGCAGTTCTTC.

The chain uses TRBV5-4 and TRBJ2-5, with D possibly TRBD2 on 6 matching bases. The CDR3 runs 14 residues. The V gene lost 4 bases and the J gene lost 5 bases, with 15 bases spanning the gap. Per germline, CDR1 SGHNT and CDR2 YYREEE (reference sequence). The CDR3 bases are TGTGCCAGCAGCCGCAGGGAGGTCGTGGAGACCCAGTACTTC. It is translated as CASSRREVVETQYF.